The 15 T cell receptor beta chains in this list originate from one sample, sequenced in a study of OX40 agonist ivuxolimab in advanced cancers. Assay used: immunoSEQ multiplex PCR; TCRdb lists only in-frame clones, some missing. This table holds 80,000 to 100,000 clones, around 87% found once. Source: CD4+ or CD8+ T cells sorted from blood, taken in a trial of the OX40 agonist ivuxolimab. The receptors come from an adult with an advanced solid tumor such as melanoma, head and neck, liver or kidney cancer.

The V call is TRBV5-4, the J call TRBJ1-3, with no clear D. The CDR3 is 14 residues long. Trimming shortened V by 0 bases and J by 1 base, and 5 bases separated the two germline ends. The germline V gene has CDR1 SGHNT and CDR2 YYREEE (reference sequence). The CDR3 reads CASSLAGSGNTIYF. Here the CDR3 DNA reads TGTGCCAGCAGCTTGGCCGGGTCTGGAAACACCATATATTTT. Using reference TRBV5-4 and TRBJ1-3 for the parts outside the CDR3, the full variable domain is ETGVTQSPTHLIKTRGQQVTLRCSSQSGHNTVSWYQQALGQGPQFIFQYYREEENGRGNFPPRFSGLQFPNYSSELNVNALELDDSALYLCASSLAGSGNTIYFGEGSWLTVV.

The chain is built from TRBV19 and TRBJ1-3; the D gene is possibly TRBD1 (5 bases). CDR1 is LNHDA, CDR2 SQIVND, per germline (reference sequence). Trimming left V 10 bases short and J 0 bases short, with 10 bases between. This CDR3 comprises 13 residues. The CDR3 loop is CATGADSGNTIYF. The CDR3, as DNA: TGTGCCACTGGGGCGGACTCTGGAAACACCATATATTTT.

The chain couples TRBV5-8 to TRBJ1-1; D gene ambiguous. The CDR3 is made up of 14 amino acids. Per germline, CDR1 SGHTS and CDR2 YDEGEE. V dropped 4 bases and J dropped 2 bases, with 12 bases sitting between them. The chain's CDR3 is CASSPRQSNTEAFF. The CDR3 region has the DNA TGTGCCAGCAGCCCACGACAATCAAACACTGAAGCTTTCTTT.

This chain joins TRBV30 and TRBJ1-3; no definite D call. The CDR3 loop spans 15 amino acids. The V and J ends lost 7 bases and 0 bases respectively, with 16 bases between them. Looked up from germline, CDR1 is GTSNPN and CDR2 is SVGIG (reference sequence). CDR3 sequence reads: CASKGPVLSGNTIYF. The CDR3, as DNA: TGTGCCTCTAAAGGTCCAGTCCTCTCTGGAAACACCATATATTTT.

The chain is built from TRBV19 and TRBJ2-2, with TRBD2 matching 12 bases. J gave up 10 bases and V 4 bases, and 13 bases lay outside the gene matches. The CDR3 is made up of 17 amino acids. Germline values: CDR1 LNHDA, CDR2 SQIVND (reference sequence). CDR3 coding DNA: TGTGCCAGTAGTACCACTAGCGGGGGGCTGTCGTTGACGGAGCTGTTTTTT. Protein: CASSTTSGGLSLTELFF. Together with reference TRBV19 and TRBJ2-2, the CDR3 gives the full variable domain: DGGITQSPKYLFRKEGQNVTLSCEQNLNHDAMYWYRQDPGQGLRLIYYSQIVNDFQKGDIAEGYSVSREKKESFPLTVTSAQKNPTAFYLCASSTTSGGLSLTELFFGEGSRLTVL.

V is TRBV7-8 and J is TRBJ1-1, with unresolved D. CDR3 length: 15 residues. CDR1 and CDR2 (germline): SGHVS, FQNEAQ. The ends were cut back, 5 bases at V and 1 base at J, with 14 bases in the middle. DNA of the CDR3: TGTGCCAGCAGCCCCTGGGTTGGAGAGAACACTGAAGCTTTCTTT. Translated, it gives CASSPWVGENTEAFF.

The chain carries TRBV2 and TRBJ2-4; 7 bases line up with TRBD1. This CDR3 comprises 14 residues. J was trimmed by 5 bases and V by 3 bases; bases with no gene match: 4. In germline, CDR1 is SNHLY, CDR2 FYNNEI. The CDR3 DNA reads as TGTGCCAGCAGTGAGGGGGACAGTCAAAACATTCAGTACTTC. This gives the protein CASSEGDSQNIQYF.

The chain uses TRBV18 and TRBJ1-2; D perhaps matches TRBD1 (5 bases). Trimming stripped 3 bases from V and 1 base from J, with 12 bases between. CDR1 is KGHSH, CDR2 LQKENI, per germline. The CDR3 extends over 15 amino acids. Here the CDR3 DNA reads TGTGCCAGCTCACCCGGGGCGATCGGTAACTATGGCTACACCTTC. This translates into CASSPGAIGNYGYTF.

The DNA of the CDR3 is TGTGCCAGCTCACCCCGGGACAGTAATGAAAAACTGTTTTTT. Translation gives CASSPRDSNEKLFF. The chain is built from TRBV18 and TRBJ1-4; 7 nucleotides agree with TRBD1. V gave up 3 bases and J gave up 4 bases; unmatched junction bases: 2. CDR1 is KGHSH, CDR2 LQKENI, per germline. The CDR3 extends over 14 amino acids.

V usage is TRBV4-2 and J usage is TRBJ2-1, with TRBD2 identical over 9 bases. Germline loops: CDR1 LGHNA, CDR2 YNFKEQ. V was pared by 0 bases and J by 9 bases, with 6 bases of the junction left unmatched. The CDR3 runs 15 residues. The CDR3 sequence is CASSQERGGRGEQFF. The CDR3 DNA follows: TGTGCCAGCAGCCAAGAGCGGGGGGGCCGTGGTGAGCAGTTCTTC.

This chain joins TRBV5-1 and TRBJ2-1, with 7 bases matching TRBD1. Germline loops: CDR1 SGHRS, CDR2 YFSETQ. V lost 3 bases, J lost 7 bases, and 1 base stayed unmatched. The CDR3 sequence is 12 residues long. The CDR3, as DNA: TGCGCCAGCAGCTCAGGGGGAAATGAGCAGTTCTTC. It is translated as CASSSGGNEQFF.

The chain employs TRBV7-2 and TRBJ1-6; D unclear. The germline gives CDR1 SGHTA, CDR2 FQGNSA. The V end was cut by 0 bases, the J end by 0 bases, with 6 bases between. CDR3 size: 16 residues. CDR3 protein: CASSLAFSSYNSPLHF. The CDR3 DNA reads TGTGCCAGCAGCTTAGCATTTAGCTCCTATAATTCACCCCTCCACTTT.

The chain combines TRBV6-1 with TRBJ1-3, with no clear D. The CDR3 length is 13 residues. Trimming cost V 8 bases and J 0 bases, with 8 bases left between them. Looked up from germline, CDR1 is MNHNS and CDR2 is SASEGT. The CDR3 nucleotides are TGTGCCAGCCGCACCCTCTCTGGAAACACCATATATTTT. This translates into CASRTLSGNTIYF.

V gene TRBV6-5 combines with J gene TRBJ1-3; tentative D call: TRBD1 (5 bases). In germline, CDR1 is MNHEY, CDR2 SVGAGI. V shed 6 bases and J shed 4 bases, with 13 bases lying between them. CDR3 length: 14 residues. CDR3 in DNA: TGTGCCAGCAGAACCGGGACCGACGGAAACACCATATATTTT. Amino acids: CASRTGTDGNTIYF.

The gene calls are TRBV5-1 and TRBJ1-2; D is uncertain. Germline lookup yields CDR1 SGHRS and CDR2 YFSETQ. V lost 1 base and J 4 bases, leaving 17 bases between the germline ends. The CDR3 is made up of 16 amino acids. CDR3 in DNA: TGCGCCAGCAGCTTGTCAGTCACCAAGGTTATCTATGGCTACACCTTC. It encodes CASSLSVTKVIYGYTF.